The 26 T cell receptor beta chains reported below all come from one sample, sequenced in a study of CD8+ T cells in alopecia areata. Extracted RNA was reverse transcribed into cDNA, the sequencing template. Clones were read by immunoSEQ multiplex PCR, and TCRdb kept only the in-frame ones, dropping some. The sample holds fewer than 250,000 clones, 35% to 40% seen once. Treatment here: oral pan-JAK inhibitor, 5-10 mg twice daily. This specimen consisted of CD4+ T cells sorted from blood, obtained at approximately week 30, from a patient treated with tofacitinib. These TCRs come from a human donor with alopecia areata.

There are a few counts of this clone. The rearrangement joins TRBV7-2 to TRBJ2-1; no clear D gene. The CDR3 length is 12 residues. Germline V CDR1 and CDR2: SGHTA, FQGNSA. V was pared by 0 bases and J by 10 bases, with 7 bases between. CDR3 protein: CASSLAFSEQFF. For the CDR3, the DNA is TGTGCCAGCAGCTTAGCTTTCTCCGAGCAGTTCTTC. Full variable domain (outside the CDR3, taken from reference TRBV7-2 and TRBJ2-1): GAGVSQSPSNKVTEKGKDVELRCDPISGHTALYWYRQSLGQGLEFLIYFQGNSAPDKSGLPSDRFSAERTGGSVSTLTIQRTQQEDSAVYLCASSLAFSEQFFGPGTRLTVL.

The V and J genes are TRBV30 and TRBJ2-7, with TRBD2 identical over 8 bases. The CDR3 loop spans 13 amino acids. The J segment lost 0 bases and the V segment lost 7 bases, leaving 5 bases of the junction unmatched. Per the germline V gene, CDR1 is GTSNPN and CDR2 is SVGIG (reference sequence). CDR3 amino acids: CAFTGTSSYEQYF. The CDR3 region has the DNA TGTGCCTTCACCGGGACTAGCTCCTACGAGCAGTACTTC.

In this sample, this clone turned up a few times. The chain links TRBV2 to TRBJ1-2; no firm D call. Trimming took off 4 bases at V and 1 base at J, with 7 bases between the two ends. The germline V gene encodes CDR1 SNHLY and CDR2 FYNNEI. The CDR3 sequence is 13 residues long. CDR3 nucleotides: TGTGCCAGCAGTGTGAACGTTAACTATGGCTACACCTTC. It yields the protein CASSVNVNYGYTF.

The chain joins TRBV11-2 to TRBJ2-1; tentative D call: TRBD1 (5 bases). CDR3 length: 13 amino acids. Per germline, CDR1 SGHAT and CDR2 FQNNGV. Trimming removed 0 bases at V and 6 bases at J, with 6 bases between. The CDR3 DNA sequence: TGTGCCAGCAGCTTAGAGCAGGGCAATGAGCAGTTCTTC. Its protein product is CASSLEQGNEQFF.

In this sample, this clone turned up a few times. The chain carries TRBV7-9 and TRBJ2-1; D is perhaps TRBD2 (5 bases). Germline-derived CDR1 and CDR2 are SEHNR and FQNEAQ (reference sequence). V dropped 5 bases and J dropped 7 bases, with 15 bases sitting between them. This CDR3 has 14 amino acids. The CDR3 sequence is CASSQLVSANEQFF. CDR3 DNA sequence: TGTGCCAGCAGCCAACTAGTTTCAGCGAATGAGCAGTTCTTC.

This clone came up a few times. V is TRBV28 and J is TRBJ2-3; unclear D gene. Trimming left V 7 bases short and J 6 bases short, with 5 bases between. The CDR3 extends over 10 amino acids. Germline V lookup: CDR1 MDHEN, CDR2 SYDVKM. The CDR3 region has the DNA TGTGCCAGCAACGGGGATACGCAGTATTTT. Protein: CASNGDTQYF.

This clone was observed a few times. This rearrangement joins TRBV30 to TRBJ2-3; TRBD2 aligns across 7 bases. The CDR3 extends over 14 amino acids. Germline V gene lookup returns CDR1 GTSNPN and CDR2 SVGIG (reference sequence). Trimming removed 3 bases from V and 8 bases from J; junction bases left unmatched: 11. The CDR3 loop is CAWRVSGYGTTQYF. CDR3 sequence (DNA): TGTGCCTGGAGGGTTAGCGGGTACGGTACTACGCAGTATTTT.

In this sample, this clone turned up a few times. The chain recombines TRBV2 with TRBJ1-1; 8 nucleotides line up with TRBD1. Per the germline V gene, CDR1 is SNHLY and CDR2 is FYNNEI. The junction had 8 bases not matched to a gene; V was cut back by 6 bases and J by 5 bases. The CDR3 extends over 14 amino acids. The CDR3 sequence: CASRLRGRGTEAFF. The CDR3 DNA reads as TGTGCCAGCAGGCTCAGGGGGCGAGGAACTGAAGCTTTCTTT. Full variable domain (remainder filled in from reference TRBV2 and TRBJ1-1): EPEVTQTPSHQVTQMGQEVILRCVPISNHLYFYWYRQILGQKVEFLVSFYNNEISEKSEIFDDQFSVERPDGSNFTLKIRSTKLEDSAMYFCASRLRGRGTEAFFGQGTRLTVV.

The chain combines TRBV27 with TRBJ2-7; D is undetermined. Germline CDR1 and CDR2: MNHEY and SMNVEV (reference sequence). V was clipped by 5 bases and J by 0 bases, with 11 bases between them. This CDR3 is built from 14 residues. CDR3 residues: CASSRNEHSYEQYF. The CDR3 DNA sequence: TGTGCCAGCAGTCGGAACGAACACTCCTACGAGCAGTACTTC.

The V call is TRBV9, the J call TRBJ2-1; TRBD2 matches at 8 bases. Unmatched junction bases numbered 4, after V lost 5 bases and J lost 6 bases. CDR3 length: 13 residues. Germline assignment: CDR1 SGDLS and CDR2 YYNGEE. This CDR3 is CASRSSGGNEQFF. The CDR3 DNA sequence: TGTGCCAGCAGGTCGAGCGGGGGCAATGAGCAGTTCTTC.

This clone was seen only a few times. The chain combines TRBV5-4 with TRBJ1-4, with D possibly matching TRBD1 (6 bases). This CDR3 is built from 15 residues. The ends were cut back, 4 bases at V and 0 bases at J, with 10 bases in the middle. Germline V gives CDR1 SGHNT, CDR2 YYREEE (reference sequence). CDR3 residues: CASSPKGATNEKLFF. The DNA of the CDR3 is TGTGCCAGCAGCCCGAAGGGGGCAACTAATGAAAAACTGTTTTTT.

Note on this clone: In the same sample, other DNA sequences code for this CDR3. This chain joins TRBV30 and TRBJ1-1; D not resolved. From germline, CDR1 is GTSNPN and CDR2 SVGIG (reference sequence). CDR3 size: 13 residues. The germline V and J ends were trimmed by 0 bases and 4 bases, with 9 bases remaining between them. The CDR3 loop reads CAWSVQEGTEAFF. CDR3 DNA: TGTGCCTGGAGTGTCCAGGAGGGCACTGAAGCTTTCTTT.

The V gene is TRBV7-6, the J gene TRBJ2-7; no reliable D call. V dropped 5 bases and J dropped 6 bases, with 17 bases sitting between them. The germline V gene encodes CDR1 SGHVS and CDR2 FNYEAQ. This CDR3 is 14 amino acids long. Here the CDR3 reads CASSPAPARSEQYF. The CDR3 DNA sequence: TGTGCCAGCAGCCCAGCACCAGCGCGGAGCGAGCAGTACTTC.

The chain joins TRBV6-4 to TRBJ1-2; D not certain. V dropped 1 base and J dropped 6 bases, with 6 bases sitting between them. This CDR3 is 12 amino acids long. The germline V gene has CDR1 MRHNA and CDR2 SNTAGT. DNA for the CDR3: TGTGCCAGCAGTGACTGGAGGAATGGCTACACCTTC. Translated: CASSDWRNGYTF.

This clone came up a few times. V is TRBV29-1 and J is TRBJ2-3; D is unresolved. The CDR3 spans 12 residues. Trimming took 5 bases from V and 1 from J, leaving 7 bases between them. Germline CDR1 is SQVTM and CDR2 is ANQGSEA. CDR3 sequence: CSVFSGTDTQYF. The CDR3 region has the DNA TGCAGCGTTTTTAGTGGCACAGATACGCAGTATTTT.

This clone occurred a few times. The chain is built from TRBV7-6 and TRBJ2-7, with a weak D call TRBD1 (5 bases). Trimming removed 1 base from V and 3 bases from J, with 13 bases in between. This CDR3 has 15 residues. Germline assignment: CDR1 SGHVS and CDR2 FNYEAQ. The CDR3 loop reads CASSLGGHRNYEQYF. The CDR3 nucleotides are TGTGCCAGCAGCTTAGGAGGACATAGAAACTACGAGCAGTACTTC.

This clone was recorded a few times. This rearrangement joins TRBV11-2 to TRBJ1-3; the D gene is possibly TRBD1 (5 bases). Trimming removed 8 bases at V and 5 bases at J, with 25 bases between. The length of the CDR3 is 17 residues. Germline lookup yields CDR1 SGHAT and CDR2 FQNNGV. The CDR3 nucleotides read TGTGCCAGCCGATCCCTCGGCAGGGAGTTTTCCAGAAACACCATATATTTT. This codes for CASRSLGREFSRNTIYF.

This clone was recorded only once. This chain links TRBV4-1 with TRBJ1-1; TRBD1 might be the D (6 bases). The CDR3 covers 13 residues. Germline V gene data show CDR1 as MGHRA and CDR2 as YSYEKL. The ends were cut back, 3 bases at V and 4 bases at J, with 9 bases in the middle. The CDR3 DNA follows: TGCGCCAGCAGCCAGCCGGGGGCCACTGAAGCTTTCTTT. Translation: CASSQPGATEAFF.

J is TRBJ2-3 and V is TRBV4-1; D unclear. Deletions cut 1 base from V and 6 bases from J, with 11 bases between. The V gene's germline CDR1 is MGHRA and CDR2 YSYEKL. This CDR3 region has 14 residues. The DNA of the CDR3 is TGCGCCAGCAGCCAAGTTTTGTTGTCGGATACGCAGTATTTT. Protein product: CASSQVLLSDTQYF.

J is TRBJ2-6 and V is TRBV27, with 8 bases lining up with TRBD1. The CDR3 contains 17 residues. Germline V lookup: CDR1 MNHEY, CDR2 SMNVEV (reference sequence). V shed 5 bases and J 2 bases; nucleotides not matched to a gene: 8. The CDR3 sequence is CASSTGQGRAGANVLTF. For the CDR3, the DNA is TGTGCCAGCAGTACCGGACAGGGACGCGCTGGGGCCAACGTCCTGACTTTC.

This clone was found a few times. The V call is TRBV23-1, the J call TRBJ2-7; D is undetermined. TRBV23-1 is known as an ORF, though its function is uncertain. This CDR3 is 15 amino acids long. V was trimmed by 4 bases and J by 0 bases, leaving 13 bases between them. The DNA of the CDR3 is TGCGCCAGCAGTCCCCTCGCGGATTTCTCCTACGAGCAGTACTTC. It is translated as CASSPLADFSYEQYF.

The J gene is TRBJ2-1, the V gene TRBV6-6, with unresolved D. V gave up 6 bases and J gave up 7 bases, with 7 bases separating them. Germline V CDR1 and CDR2: MNHNY, SVGAGI (reference sequence). The CDR3 loop spans 11 amino acids. CDR3 bases: TGTGCCAGCAGCCCGTCGAATGAGCAGTTCTTC. It is translated as CASSPSNEQFF.

The V gene is TRBV25-1, the J gene TRBJ1-2, with 8 bases aligning to TRBD1. Germline V gives CDR1 MGHDK, CDR2 SYGVNS. The junction had 15 bases not matched to a gene; V was cut back by 2 bases and J by 4 bases. The CDR3 sequence is 18 residues long. CDR3 DNA sequence: TGTGCCAGCAGTGAAGTGGGACTAAGGACAGGGAGGGGCTATGGCTACACCTTC. Protein product: CASSEVGLRTGRGYGYTF.

The chain couples TRBV15 to TRBJ2-1; 7 bases line up with TRBD1. J was trimmed by 2 bases and V by 0 bases; bases with no gene match: 7. CDR1 LNHNV and CDR2 YYDKDF come from the germline V gene (reference sequence). The CDR3 sequence is 17 residues long. CDR3 amino acids: CATSRDLTGQTYNEQFF. The CDR3 DNA sequence: TGTGCCACCAGCAGAGATTTGACAGGGCAAACCTACAATGAGCAGTTCTTC.

The chain combines TRBV5-1 with TRBJ1-1; 7 bases match TRBD1. CDR1 SGHRS and CDR2 YFSETQ come from the germline V gene. V lost 3 bases, J lost 1 base, and 3 bases stayed unmatched. The CDR3 is 14 residues long. For the CDR3, the DNA is TGCGCCAGCAGCTCAGACAGGGCGAACACTGAAGCTTTCTTT. It yields the protein CASSSDRANTEAFF.

This clone was seen more than once but under ten times. The chain joins TRBV5-4 to TRBJ2-7; D perhaps matches TRBD1 (6 bases). CDR1 and CDR2 (germline): SGHNT, YYREEE (reference sequence). The CDR3 length is 15 residues. V lost 4 bases and J 3 bases, leaving 17 bases between the germline ends. CDR3 protein: CASSIGGVLVYEQYF. In DNA, the CDR3 is TGTGCCAGCAGCATAGGGGGAGTTCTCGTCTACGAGCAGTACTTC. Complete variable domain (other parts from reference TRBV5-4 and TRBJ2-7): ETGVTQSPTHLIKTRGQQVTLRCSSQSGHNTVSWYQQALGQGPQFIFQYYREEENGRGNFPPRFSGLQFPNYSSELNVNALELDDSALYLCASSIGGVLVYEQYFGPGTRLTVT.